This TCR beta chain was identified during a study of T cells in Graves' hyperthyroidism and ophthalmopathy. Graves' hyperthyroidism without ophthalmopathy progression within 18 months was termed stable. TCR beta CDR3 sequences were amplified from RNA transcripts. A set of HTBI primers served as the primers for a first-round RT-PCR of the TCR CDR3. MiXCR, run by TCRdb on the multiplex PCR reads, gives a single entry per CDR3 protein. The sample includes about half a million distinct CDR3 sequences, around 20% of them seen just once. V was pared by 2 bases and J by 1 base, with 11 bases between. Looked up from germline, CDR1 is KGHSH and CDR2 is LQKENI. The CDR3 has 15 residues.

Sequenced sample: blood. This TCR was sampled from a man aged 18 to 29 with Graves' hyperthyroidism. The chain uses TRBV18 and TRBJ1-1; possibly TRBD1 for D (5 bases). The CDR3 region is CASSPSGPGNTEAFF. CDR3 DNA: TGTGCCAGCTCACCATCGGGACCGGGGAACACTGAAGCTTTCTTT.